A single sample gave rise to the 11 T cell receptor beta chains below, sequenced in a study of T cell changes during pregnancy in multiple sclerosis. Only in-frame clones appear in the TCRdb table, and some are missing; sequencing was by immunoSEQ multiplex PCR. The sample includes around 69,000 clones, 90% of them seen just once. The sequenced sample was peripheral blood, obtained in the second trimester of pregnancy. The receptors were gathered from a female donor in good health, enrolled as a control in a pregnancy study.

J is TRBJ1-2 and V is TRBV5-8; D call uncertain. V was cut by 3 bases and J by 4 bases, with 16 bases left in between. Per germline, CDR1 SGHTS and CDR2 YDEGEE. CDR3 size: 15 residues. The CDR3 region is CASSSPKSRSYGYTF. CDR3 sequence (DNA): TGTGCCAGCAGCTCCCCCAAGTCGAGGAGCTATGGCTACACCTTC. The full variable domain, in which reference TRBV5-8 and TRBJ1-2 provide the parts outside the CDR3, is EAGVTQSPTHLIKTRGQQATLRCSPISGHTSVYWYQQALGLGLQFLLWYDEGEERNRGNFPPRFSGRQFPNYSSELNVNALELEDSALYLCASSSPKSRSYGYTFGSGTRLTVV.

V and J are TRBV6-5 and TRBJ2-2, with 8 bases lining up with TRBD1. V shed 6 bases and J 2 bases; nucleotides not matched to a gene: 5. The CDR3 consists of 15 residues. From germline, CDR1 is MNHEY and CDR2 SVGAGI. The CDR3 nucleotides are TGTGCCAGCAGGTACAGGGGGTACAACACCGGGGAGCTGTTTTTT. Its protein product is CASRYRGYNTGELFF.

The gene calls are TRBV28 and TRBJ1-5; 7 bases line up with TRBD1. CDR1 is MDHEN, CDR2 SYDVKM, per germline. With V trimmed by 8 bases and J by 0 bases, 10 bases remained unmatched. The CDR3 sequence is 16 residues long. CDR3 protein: CASRDRGFYSNQPQHF. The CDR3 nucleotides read TGTGCCAGCCGGGACAGAGGATTTTATAGCAATCAGCCCCAGCATTTT.

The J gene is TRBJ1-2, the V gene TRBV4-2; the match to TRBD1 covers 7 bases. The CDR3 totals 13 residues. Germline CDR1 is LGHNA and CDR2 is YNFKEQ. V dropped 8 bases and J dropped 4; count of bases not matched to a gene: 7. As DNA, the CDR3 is TGTGCCAGCCAGGGGGGAAACAGCTATGGCTACACCTTC. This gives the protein CASQGGNSYGYTF.

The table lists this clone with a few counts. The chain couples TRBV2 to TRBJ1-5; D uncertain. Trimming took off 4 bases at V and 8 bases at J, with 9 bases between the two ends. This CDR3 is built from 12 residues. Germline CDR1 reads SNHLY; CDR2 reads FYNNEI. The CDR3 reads CASSGPEKPQHF. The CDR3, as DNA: TGTGCCAGCAGTGGTCCCGAGAAGCCCCAGCATTTT.

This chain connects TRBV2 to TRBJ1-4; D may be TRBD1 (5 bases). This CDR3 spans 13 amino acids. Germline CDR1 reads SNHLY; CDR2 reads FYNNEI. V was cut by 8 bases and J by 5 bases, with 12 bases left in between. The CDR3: CASGSDSNEKLFF. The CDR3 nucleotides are TGTGCCAGCGGATCCGACAGCAATGAAAAACTGTTTTTT. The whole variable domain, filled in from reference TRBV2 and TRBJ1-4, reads EPEVTQTPSHQVTQMGQEVILRCVPISNHLYFYWYRQILGQKVEFLVSFYNNEISEKSEIFDDQFSVERPDGSNFTLKIRSTKLEDSAMYFCASGSDSNEKLFFGSGTQLSVL.

The CDR3 DNA is TGTGCCAGCTCACCAAACTACGGCGAGACCCAGTACTTC. This encodes CASSPNYGETQYF. The V gene is TRBV18, the J gene TRBJ2-5; D gene uncertain. The germline V and J ends were trimmed by 2 bases and 5 bases, with 9 bases remaining between them. This CDR3 has 13 amino acids. Germline CDR1 reads KGHSH; CDR2 reads LQKENI.

The CDR3 loop is CAWSGGGGSPLHF. The CDR3 DNA sequence: TGTGCCTGGAGTGGAGGGGGGGGATCACCCCTCCACTTT. The V gene is TRBV30, the J gene TRBJ1-6; perhaps TRBD1 as D (6 bases). The germline CDR1 and CDR2 sequences are GTSNPN and SVGIG (reference sequence). The germline V and J ends were trimmed by 1 base and 10 bases, with 11 bases remaining between them. The CDR3 runs to 13 residues. Full variable domain (remainder filled in from reference TRBV30 and TRBJ1-6): SQTIHQWPATLVQPVGSPLSLECTVEGTSNPNLYWYRQAAGRGLQLLFYSVGIGQISSEVPQNLSASRPQDRQFILSSKKLLLSDSGFYLCAWSGGGGSPLHFGNGTRLTVT.

The CDR3 DNA follows: TGCGCCAGCAGTGGGGGAGGTAATCGGGGAGACTCCTACGAGCAGTACTTC. It codes for CASSGGGNRGDSYEQYF. The chain combines TRBV5-1 with TRBJ2-7; tentative D call: TRBD2 (6 bases). Germline CDR1 is SGHRS and CDR2 is YFSETQ. CDR3 length equals 17 residues. V lost 5 bases and J 0 bases, leaving 21 bases between the germline ends.

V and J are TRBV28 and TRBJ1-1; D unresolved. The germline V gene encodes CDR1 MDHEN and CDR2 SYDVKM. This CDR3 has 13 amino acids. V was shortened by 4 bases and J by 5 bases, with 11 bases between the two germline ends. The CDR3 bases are TGTGCCAGCAGTTACGCGGCCGGGACTGAAGCTTTCTTT. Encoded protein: CASSYAAGTEAFF.

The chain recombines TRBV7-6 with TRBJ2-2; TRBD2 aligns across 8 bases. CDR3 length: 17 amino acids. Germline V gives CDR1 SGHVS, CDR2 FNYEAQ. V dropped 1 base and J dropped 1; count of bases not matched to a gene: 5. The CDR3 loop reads CASSLVAGGMNTGELFF. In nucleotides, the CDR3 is TGTGCCAGCAGCTTAGTTGCGGGGGGCATGAACACCGGGGAGCTGTTTTTT.